What follows are 27 T cell receptor beta chains derived from one specimen sequenced in a study of regulatory T cells in long-lasting Graves disease. Noted time point: newly diagnosed GD, antithyroid drugs for less than 3 months. The TCR library was made from RNA that had been extracted from PBMCs in TRIzol. To make TCR beta libraries, researchers used iRepertoire HTBI primers and Arm-PCR of CDR3 regions. Each CDR3 protein is one row after TCRdb ran MiXCR on the multiplex PCR reads. In the table there are about 440,000 distinct CDR3 sequences, about 17% of which are singletons. The data also belong to a second study, concerning T cells in Graves' hyperthyroidism and ophthalmopathy.

This material consisted of peripheral blood mononuclear cells (PBMCs), taken at new diagnosis, from a patient treated with antithyroid drugs. The receptors originated from a woman aged 18-29 years with Graves disease.

This clonotype was seen ten or more times. This rearrangement joins TRBV20-1 to TRBJ2-1, with D perhaps TRBD2 (5 bases). The CDR3 length is 16 residues. Germline V lookup: CDR1 DFQATT, CDR2 SNEGSKA (reference sequence). Trimming left V 3 bases short and J 7 bases short, with 22 bases between. The CDR3 DNA reads TGCAGTGCTAGGGGGAAGACGGGAAACGGTCGGAATGAGCAGTTCTTC. This codes for CSARGKTGNGRNEQFF.

Only a few counts were recorded for this clonotype. J is TRBJ1-2 and V is TRBV5-1; possible D gene TRBD1, 5 bases. CDR1 and CDR2 (germline): SGHRS, YFSETQ. With 3 bases removed from V and 2 bases from J, the gap between germline ends came to 14 bases. The CDR3 runs to 15 residues. The CDR3 nucleotides are TGCGCCAGCAGCTGGGCACGGGGGAACAACTATGGCTACACCTTC. The encoded protein is CASSWARGNNYGYTF.

This clonotype was detected only a few times. This chain connects TRBV9 to TRBJ1-6; D perhaps matches TRBD1 (5 bases). V dropped 0 bases and J dropped 9 bases, with 16 bases sitting between them. The CDR3 extends over 16 amino acids. In germline, CDR1 is SGDLS, CDR2 YYNGEE. CDR3 sequence: CASSVGSLKQGSPLHF. The CDR3 nucleotides are TGTGCCAGCAGCGTAGGATCGCTTAAGCAGGGTTCACCCCTCCACTTT.

This clonotype appeared a few times. The junction shows a germline mismatch at one end, possibly a read error. This chain's CDR3 is CAGSLSTGSYEQYF. The CDR3 DNA follows: TGTGCCGGCAGTTTATCCACAGGTTCCTACGAGCAGTACTTC. The rearrangement links TRBV28 to TRBJ2-7; D might be TRBD1 (5 bases). The CDR3 has 14 residues. Germline values: CDR1 MDHEN, CDR2 SYDVKM. Combining the CDR3 with reference TRBV28 and TRBJ2-7 gives the whole variable domain DVKVTQSSRYLVKRTGEKVFLECVQDMDHENMFWYRQDPGLGLRLIYFSYDVKMKEKGDIPEGYSVSREKKERFSLILESASTNQTSMYLCAGSLSTGSYEQYFGPGTRLTVT.

This chain uses TRBV20-1 with TRBJ1-6; 7 positions match TRBD1. The CDR3 sequence is 17 residues long. With 5 bases clipped from V and 10 bases from J, the junction kept 20 bases outside the gene matches. Germline V gene lookup returns CDR1 DFQATT and CDR2 SNEGSKA (reference sequence). The DNA of the CDR3 is TGCAGTGCTCTCCGGGACAGACTTTTTGTTGGGAGCTCACCCCTCCACTTT. Amino acid sequence: CSALRDRLFVGSSPLHF.

This clonotype was counted ten times or more. The rearrangement joins TRBV2 to TRBJ2-3; tentatively, D is TRBD1 (5 bases). Germline V lookup: CDR1 SNHLY, CDR2 FYNNEI. CDR3 size: 15 residues. Trimming pared 3 bases from V and 0 bases from J, leaving 10 bases between. The CDR3 coding sequence is TGTGCCAGCAGTGATTGGCAGGGAAGCACAGATACGCAGTATTTT. The encoded protein is CASSDWQGSTDTQYF. Based on the CDR3 plus reference TRBV2 and TRBJ2-3, the full variable domain is EPEVTQTPSHQVTQMGQEVILRCVPISNHLYFYWYRQILGQKVEFLVSFYNNEISEKSEIFDDQFSVERPDGSNFTLKIRSTKLEDSAMYFCASSDWQGSTDTQYFGPGTRLTVL.

The gene calls are TRBV20-1 and TRBJ2-5; TRBD1 is a possible D gene (5 bases). CDR3 length: 14 residues. V was clipped by 1 base and J by 1 base, with 10 bases between them. CDR1 is DFQATT and CDR2 is SNEGSKA in the germline V gene (reference sequence). CDR3 loop: CSARGRAPQETQYF. In DNA, the CDR3 is TGCAGTGCTAGAGGCAGGGCCCCCCAAGAGACCCAGTACTTC.

The chain combines TRBV28 with TRBJ1-6; weak D call: TRBD1 (6 bases). V lost 5 bases, J lost 10 bases, and 15 bases lay in between. Germline CDR1 reads MDHEN; CDR2 reads SYDVKM. This CDR3 has 14 residues. The CDR3 reads CASSGGAGWSPLHF. In nucleotides, the CDR3 is TGTGCCAGCAGTGGGGGGGCAGGGTGGTCACCCCTCCACTTT.

The rearrangement joins TRBV6-1 to TRBJ1-1; D is ambiguous. Germline CDR1 MNHNS, CDR2 SASEGT. The CDR3 runs 13 residues. The V and J ends lost 2 bases and 7 bases respectively, with 11 bases between them. The CDR3 DNA reads as TGTGCCAGCAGTGAACCCCTAGCTATTGAAGCTTTCTTT. Translating it yields CASSEPLAIEAFF.

The chain recombines TRBV5-6 with TRBJ1-4, with 7 bases fitting TRBD1. The CDR3 contains 14 residues. CDR1 SGHDT and CDR2 YYEEEE come from the germline V gene. V was clipped by 4 bases and J by 4 bases; unmatched bases: 4. Here the CDR3 reads CASSPGTVNEKLFF. The CDR3 DNA sequence: TGTGCCAGCAGCCCCGGGACAGTTAATGAAAAACTGTTTTTT.

This clonotype appeared many times. J is TRBJ1-5 and V is TRBV28; D gene ambiguous. V lost 6 bases and J lost 5, with 20 bases in between. CDR1 MDHEN and CDR2 SYDVKM come from the germline V gene. The CDR3 spans 16 residues. In nucleotides, the CDR3 is TGTGCCAGCAGGGCCCCTTGGGAGGATGGGTATCAGCCCCAGCATTTT. Amino acid sequence: CASRAPWEDGYQPQHF.

DNA for the CDR3: TGTGCCAGCAGCCCCGCAGGGGGCGCGGGCGAGACCCAGTACTTC. As protein: CASSPAGGAGETQYF. The chain employs TRBV7-9 and TRBJ2-5, with 8 bases fitting TRBD1. The germline V gene has CDR1 SEHNR and CDR2 FQNEAQ (reference sequence). This CDR3 is built from 15 residues. V lost 5 bases to trimming and J lost 5 bases; unmatched junction nucleotides: 10.

Comment on this clonotype: A much bigger clone sits one base away, suggesting this may be a read error. This rearrangement joins TRBV30 to TRBJ2-7; 7 bases are a match to TRBD2. The CDR3 sequence is 14 residues long. Germline CDR1 and CDR2: GTSNPN and SVGIG (reference sequence). The CDR3 sequence is CAWGGLESSHEQYF. The CDR3 bases are TGTGCCTGGGGCGGACTAGAATCCTCCCACGAGCAGTACTTC. Based on the CDR3 plus reference TRBV30 and TRBJ2-7, the full variable domain is SQTIHQWPATLVQPVGSPLSLECTVEGTSNPNLYWYRQAAGRGLQLLFYSVGIGQISSEVPQNLSASRPQDRQFILSSKKLLLSDSGFYLCAWGGLESSHEQYFGPGTRLTVT.

This clonotype is a singleton in its sample. V usage is TRBV2 and J usage is TRBJ2-5; 16 bases align to TRBD2. V was clipped by 5 bases and J by 5 bases; unmatched bases: 11. Germline V gene sequence: CDR1 SNHLY, CDR2 FYNNEI. CDR3 length equals 18 residues. CDR3 loop: CASSRSGTSGRAGETQYF. In DNA, the CDR3 is TGTGCCAGCAGTCGATCCGGGACTAGCGGGAGGGCCGGGGAGACCCAGTACTTC.

Many counts were recorded for this clonotype. This chain joins TRBV7-6 and TRBJ1-5, with TRBD1 as a possible D gene (5 bases). The CDR3 length is 14 residues. The germline gives CDR1 SGHVS, CDR2 FNYEAQ. With 3 bases removed from V and 9 bases from J, the gap between germline ends came to 15 bases. In DNA form, the CDR3 reads TGTGCCAGCAGCTTGGGGACGGGACCTGGGCCCCAGCATTTT. Residues: CASSLGTGPGPQHF.

There are many counts of this clonotype. The chain combines TRBV6-1 with TRBJ1-1, with 7 bases matching TRBD1. Germline V gene lookup returns CDR1 MNHNS and CDR2 SASEGT. V shed 4 bases and J 3 bases; nucleotides not matched to a gene: 5. This CDR3 contains 14 residues. This chain's CDR3 is CASSVTGLHTEAFF. DNA for the CDR3: TGTGCCAGCAGTGTGACAGGGCTTCACACTGAAGCTTTCTTT.

This clonotype was found a few times. J is TRBJ1-2 and V is TRBV20-1, with D tentatively TRBD1 (5 bases). Germline lookup yields CDR1 DFQATT and CDR2 SNEGSKA (reference sequence). The V gene lost 6 bases and the J gene lost 4 bases, with 15 bases spanning the gap. The CDR3 covers 13 residues. The CDR3 nucleotides read TGCAGTGCGTGGGACCCCGGGAGCTATGGCTACACCTTC. Translated, it gives CSAWDPGSYGYTF.

About this clonotype itself: Without the conserved terminal phenylalanine or tryptophan, this CDR3 likely stems from a read error. The chain links TRBV12-3 or TRBV12-4 to TRBJ1-1; 7 bases fit TRBD1. CDR3 length equals 13 residues. CDR3 nucleotide sequence: TGTGCCAGCAGCCTGGACAGGAACACTGGAGCTTTCCTT. It specifies CASSLDRNTGAFL.

V and J are TRBV15 and TRBJ2-3; D might be TRBD2 (5 bases). The CDR3 sequence is 15 residues long. The V gene lost 0 bases and the J gene lost 3 bases, with 10 bases spanning the gap. Germline V gives CDR1 LNHNV, CDR2 YYDKDF (reference sequence). Written as DNA, the CDR3 is TGTGCCACCAGCAGAGACCCCACTAGGACAGATACGCAGTATTTT. Protein: CATSRDPTRTDTQYF.

This clonotype was observed a few times. This chain links TRBV24-1 with TRBJ2-1; no reliable D call. The V end lost 4 bases, the J end lost 0 bases, and 12 bases lay between the germline ends. The CDR3 sequence is 16 residues long. Germline V lookup: CDR1 KGHDR, CDR2 SFDVKD. The CDR3 DNA is TGTGCCACCAGTGACGCTGAAAGGAGCTCCTACAATGAGCAGTTCTTC. This sequence encodes CATSDAERSSYNEQFF.

This clonotype was seen repeatedly, ten times or more. The chain combines TRBV30 with TRBJ1-1; possibly TRBD1 for D (5 bases). This CDR3 region has 11 residues. Germline CDR1 is GTSNPN and CDR2 is SVGIG (reference sequence). The CDR3 sequence: CAWGVDTEAFF. The CDR3 coding sequence is TGTGCATGGGGGGTTGACACTGAAGCTTTCTTT.

This clonotype was seen at least ten times. V and J are TRBV28 and TRBJ2-7; 14 bases are a match to TRBD2. The V gene end was trimmed by 3 bases and the J gene end by 1 base; junction bases not matched to a gene: 8. The length of the CDR3 is 18 residues. Germline V lookup: CDR1 MDHEN, CDR2 SYDVKM. The CDR3 region has the DNA TGTGCCAGCAGTTTGGGGACTAGCGGGAGTGTAGGGTCCTACGAGCAGTACTTC. Protein: CASSLGTSGSVGSYEQYF. The full variable domain, rest sourced from reference TRBV28 and TRBJ2-7, is DVKVTQSSRYLVKRTGEKVFLECVQDMDHENMFWYRQDPGLGLRLIYFSYDVKMKEKGDIPEGYSVSREKKERFSLILESASTNQTSMYLCASSLGTSGSVGSYEQYFGPGTRLTVT.

V and J are TRBV5-4 and TRBJ2-2, with 8 nucleotides matching TRBD1. J lost 9 bases, V lost 7 bases, and 17 bases had no gene match. Germline CDR1 and CDR2: SGHNT and YYREEE (reference sequence). The CDR3 runs 16 residues. The CDR3 DNA reads as TGTGCCAGCGCCCCAGGGGGCGCTTCGGGTGAGCGGGAGCTGTTTTTT. This translates into CASAPGGASGERELFF.

This clonotype was found a few times. Here the CDR3 DNA reads TGTGCAGGGGGGCTAGCGGTCACAGATACGCAGTATTTT. It specifies CAGGLAVTDTQYF. The chain employs TRBV6-1 and TRBJ2-3; D is possibly TRBD2 (7 bases). The CDR3 contains 13 residues. Germline CDR1 and CDR2: MNHNS and SASEGT.

The sample holds many counts of this clonotype. The chain links TRBV20-1 to TRBJ2-5; D might be TRBD2 (6 bases). Germline lookup yields CDR1 DFQATT and CDR2 SNEGSKA (reference sequence). The CDR3 contains 14 residues. V was cut by 6 bases and J by 1 base, with 15 bases left in between. In nucleotides, the CDR3 is TGCAGTGCGGATGGAGGGAGACCCCAAGAGACCCAGTACTTC. Translation gives CSADGGRPQETQYF.

Worth noting for this clonotype: Mismatch with germline at one junction end may stem from a read error. This chain joins TRBV10-3 and TRBJ1-2, with 8 bases identical to TRBD1. The CDR3 is 17 residues long. The germline gives CDR1 ENHRY, CDR2 SYGVKD. For the CDR3, the DNA is TGTGCCAGCAGTGAATCTCTGTTACAGGGGGTAGCCTATGGCTACACCTTC. Translating it yields CASSESLLQGVAYGYTF.

Note on this clonotype: This may be a read error: a much more frequent sequence differs by one nucleotide. V usage is TRBV5-1 and J usage is TRBJ2-5, with a tentative D call TRBD1 (5 bases). Per germline, CDR1 SGHRS and CDR2 YFSETQ. The CDR3 length is 14 residues. Here the CDR3 DNA reads TGCGCCAGCAGCTTCGGGCAGGGCGGCGAGACCGAGTACTTC. Translated, it gives CASSFGQGGETEYF.